Presented here are 22 T cell receptor beta chains from one specimen sequenced in a study of blood T cell repertoires in COVID-19 (dated by TCRdb to about 2020). Receptors were amplified or captured by the immunoSEQ multiplex PCR assay. TCRdb took over this immuneACCESS table, retaining in-frame rearrangements with V and J assigned. Such tables are incomplete; in checked studies, under half of the missing clones stem from an unresolved V gene, and the remainder is unexplained. For this sample there are 200,000 to 300,000 clones; 70% to 90% appear just once. More than 4% of the sample is held by the ten biggest clonotypes. Sequenced input: peripheral blood. Receptors originate from a man aged 50-60 years with acute or convalescent COVID-19.

The chain carries TRBV11-3 and TRBJ2-2, with D possibly being TRBD2 (6 bases). V dropped 5 bases and J dropped 5 bases, with 18 bases sitting between them. Germline V gene sequence: CDR1 SGHNT, CDR2 YENEEA. There are 16 residues in the CDR3. As DNA, the CDR3 is TGTGCCAGCAGCCCCAAGCGCGGGGAAGGTACCGGGGAGCTGTTTTTT. It is translated as CASSPKRGEGTGELFF.

CDR3 amino acids: CASSSLPGGDQPQHF. CDR3 DNA: TGTGCCAGCAGTTCTCTCCCAGGGGGAGATCAGCCCCAGCATTTT. The rearrangement joins TRBV6-5 to TRBJ1-5, with 7 nucleotides matching TRBD1. Trimming removed 4 bases from V and 5 bases from J; junction bases left unmatched: 8. Germline lookup yields CDR1 MNHEY and CDR2 SVGAGI. The CDR3 spans 15 residues.

This clone was found once. The rearrangement uses TRBV7-8 and TRBJ1-1, with D perhaps matching TRBD1 (5 bases). Per the germline V gene, CDR1 is SGHVS and CDR2 is FQNEAQ. The CDR3 totals 14 residues. V lost 4 bases, J lost 5 bases, and 14 bases lay in between. Here the CDR3 reads CASSSGPSRTEAFF. The CDR3 coding sequence is TGTGCCAGCAGCTCAGGGCCGTCGAGAACTGAAGCTTTCTTT.

CDR3 DNA sequence: TGTGCCATAGGTCTAGGGGCGAACACTGAAGCTTTCTTT. Translating gives CAIGLGANTEAFF. V usage is TRBV6-5 and J usage is TRBJ1-1; TRBD1 is a possible D gene (5 bases). CDR1 is MNHEY and CDR2 is SVGAGI in the germline V gene. Trimming shortened V by 10 bases and J by 1 base, and 13 bases separated the two germline ends. CDR3 size: 13 residues.

The V call is TRBV5-1, the J call TRBJ1-1, with D uncertain. The CDR3 runs to 14 residues. In germline, CDR1 is SGHRS, CDR2 YFSETQ. The V end lost 0 bases, the J end lost 4 bases, and 10 bases lay between the germline ends. CDR3 DNA sequence: TGCGCCAGCAGCTTGGCGGTCCTTGGCACTGAAGCTTTCTTT. Amino acid sequence: CASSLAVLGTEAFF.

V and J are TRBV4-2 and TRBJ2-2; TRBD2 matches 9 bases. The CDR3 is made up of 15 amino acids. The germline CDR1 and CDR2 sequences are LGHNA and YNFKEQ. V lost 4 bases, J lost 6 bases, and 6 bases stayed unmatched. CDR3 sequence: CASSRLADGSGELFF. Here the CDR3 DNA reads TGTGCCAGCAGCCGACTAGCGGACGGCTCCGGGGAGCTGTTTTTT.

This clone has only a few counts. The chain links TRBV5-1 to TRBJ2-7, with TRBD2 matching 9 bases. CDR1 is SGHRS, CDR2 YFSETQ, per germline. This CDR3 has 14 amino acids. J gave up 5 bases and V 2 bases, and 5 bases lay outside the gene matches. The CDR3 spells CASSFSGSFHEQYF. The CDR3 nucleotides read TGCGCCAGCAGCTTTAGCGGGAGTTTCCACGAGCAGTACTTC.

The chain uses TRBV30 and TRBJ2-3, with D perhaps matching TRBD2 (6 bases). Between the trimmed V and J ends, which lost 0 bases and 1 base, there was a span of 14 bases. Germline lookup yields CDR1 GTSNPN and CDR2 SVGIG (reference sequence). The CDR3 is 16 amino acids. The CDR3 loop reads CAWSVGQGGRTDTQYF. CDR3 in DNA: TGTGCCTGGAGTGTAGGGCAGGGAGGTCGCACAGATACGCAGTATTTT.

The gene calls are TRBV18 and TRBJ2-3; TRBD1 is a possible D gene (6 bases). Germline loops: CDR1 KGHSH, CDR2 LQKENI. Deletions cut 4 bases from V and 7 bases from J, with 21 bases between. The CDR3 has 16 residues. CDR3 nucleotide sequence: TGTGCCAGCTCACACACGGGACAAGAGGGTATGAATACGCAGTATTTT. Residues: CASSHTGQEGMNTQYF.

This clone was recorded only once. The chain carries TRBV29-1 and TRBJ1-2, with TRBD1 matching 10 bases. The junction had 9 bases not matched to a gene; V was cut back by 5 bases and J by 3 bases. The CDR3 runs to 15 residues. From germline, CDR1 is SQVTM and CDR2 ANQGSEA. The CDR3, as DNA: TGCAGCGTTCGCGGGACAGGGGAAGGAGACTATGGCTACACCTTC. Amino acids: CSVRGTGEGDYGYTF.

J is TRBJ2-7 and V is TRBV28; a weak D match, TRBD1 (6 bases). Trimming shortened V by 8 bases and J by 2 bases, and 13 bases separated the two germline ends. The CDR3 extends over 13 amino acids. CDR1 and CDR2 (germline): MDHEN, SYDVKM. CDR3 bases: TGTGCCAGCGGACCGGGACACACCTACGAGCAGTACTTC. Protein sequence: CASGPGHTYEQYF.

CDR3: CASRKQGGSGELFF. Here the CDR3 DNA reads TGTGCCAGTAGGAAACAGGGGGGGAGCGGGGAGCTGTTTTTT. The chain employs TRBV19 and TRBJ2-2, with a weak D call TRBD1 (8 bases). Per the germline V gene, CDR1 is LNHDA and CDR2 is SQIVND (reference sequence). V was pared by 6 bases and J by 7 bases, with 15 bases between. The CDR3 consists of 14 residues.

This rearrangement joins TRBV16 to TRBJ2-3; D is perhaps TRBD2 (5 bases). The CDR3 runs to 14 residues. Germline V CDR1 and CDR2: KGHSY, FQNENV. Trimming took 8 bases from V and 1 from J, leaving 13 bases between them. CDR3 sequence reads: CASGLSVGTDTQYF. In DNA, the CDR3 is TGTGCCAGCGGACTCAGCGTAGGCACAGATACGCAGTATTTT.

The V gene is TRBV10-3, the J gene TRBJ2-7, with D tentatively TRBD1 (6 bases). Trimming left V 7 bases short and J 4 bases short, with 14 bases between. Germline CDR1 is ENHRY and CDR2 is SYGVKD. The CDR3 spans 13 residues. CDR3: CAITPDSLYEQYF. The CDR3 DNA follows: TGTGCCATCACGCCGGACAGCCTGTACGAGCAGTACTTC.

The gene calls are TRBV6-2 or TRBV6-3 and TRBJ2-1; 10 bases line up with TRBD1. CDR3 length: 15 amino acids. V trimming: 5 bases; J trimming: 6 bases; junction bases outside the gene matches: 7. Germline CDR1 and CDR2: MNHEY and SVGEGT. CDR3 in amino acids: CASSVPGQGRNEQFF. CDR3 nucleotides: TGTGCCAGCAGTGTTCCGGGACAGGGGCGCAATGAGCAGTTCTTC.

The gene calls are TRBV9 and TRBJ1-6, with D tentatively TRBD1 (5 bases). The V end was cut by 3 bases, the J end by 0 bases, with 19 bases between. The CDR3 contains 19 residues. Germline loops: CDR1 SGDLS, CDR2 YYNGEE. The CDR3 protein is CASSAPGRGPGSYNSPLHF. CDR3 in DNA: TGTGCCAGCAGCGCCCCTGGGCGGGGACCGGGCTCCTATAATTCACCCCTCCACTTT.

J is TRBJ1-1 and V is TRBV5-8, with D hard to call. Germline values: CDR1 SGHTS, CDR2 YDEGEE. The length of the CDR3 is 12 residues. V lost 0 bases and J lost 8, with 8 bases in between. In DNA form, the CDR3 reads TGTGCCAGCAGCTTGGCCGCGGCAGAAGCTTTCTTT. This codes for CASSLAAAEAFF.

V gene TRBV10-3 combines with J gene TRBJ2-2; D may be TRBD1 (6 bases). Trimming removed 2 bases at V and 4 bases at J, with 11 bases between. CDR1 is ENHRY and CDR2 is SYGVKD in the germline V gene. CDR3 length equals 15 residues. The CDR3 DNA follows: TGTGCCATCAGTGAGAACAGGGTTTTCACCGGGGAGCTGTTTTTT. It encodes CAISENRVFTGELFF.

This chain links TRBV7-6 with TRBJ2-3; the D is unclear. Deletions cut 7 bases from V and 4 bases from J, with 15 bases between. This CDR3 comprises 14 residues. Looked up from germline, CDR1 is SGHVS and CDR2 is FNYEAQ. CDR3 protein: CASIPTVAADTQYF. CDR3 in DNA: TGTGCCAGCATCCCCACCGTGGCAGCAGATACGCAGTATTTT.

The chain has TRBV9 and TRBJ2-3; perhaps TRBD2 as D (6 bases). Germline assignment: CDR1 SGDLS and CDR2 YYNGEE. Trimming left V 4 bases short and J 4 bases short, with 16 bases between. The CDR3 is 15 residues long. The CDR3 sequence: CASSKVGGGADTQYF. The CDR3 DNA is TGTGCCAGCAGCAAAGTAGGAGGCGGGGCAGATACGCAGTATTTT. Based on the CDR3 plus reference TRBV9 and TRBJ2-3, the full variable domain is DSGVTQTPKHLITATGQRVTLRCSPRSGDLSVYWYQQSLDQGLQFLIQYYNGEERAKGNILERFSAQQFPDLHSELNLSSLELGDSALYFCASSKVGGGADTQYFGPGTRLTVL.

The chain is built from TRBV4-1 and TRBJ2-2; 9 bases align to TRBD2. The CDR3 is made up of 17 amino acids. V dropped 0 bases and J dropped 8; count of bases not matched to a gene: 10. Germline CDR1 and CDR2: MGHRA and YSYEKL. The CDR3 sequence: CASSQDYGLAGSGELFF. CDR3 bases: TGCGCCAGCAGCCAAGATTACGGGCTAGCGGGATCAGGGGAGCTGTTTTTT.

This chain joins TRBV14 and TRBJ2-3; no clear D gene. CDR3 size: 13 residues. Germline V gives CDR1 SGHDN, CDR2 FVKESK. V dropped 4 bases and J dropped 4 bases, with 9 bases sitting between them. The CDR3 is CASSLTVSDTQYF. Here the CDR3 DNA reads TGTGCCAGCAGCCTAACGGTCTCAGATACGCAGTATTTT.